This passage covers 2 T cell receptor beta chains from one sample sequenced in a study of T cell responses to AZD1222 COVID-19 vaccine. The data were produced by immunoSEQ multiplex PCR, yet TCRdb's version contains in-frame clones alone and is incomplete. The profile shows tens of thousands of clones, roughly nine tenths of them singletons. The specimen comprised peripheral blood, sampled 28 days after the second AZD1222 dose. Source of these receptors: an adult who received the AZD1222 COVID-19 vaccine.

This clone was seen just once. The rearrangement uses TRBV5-1 and TRBJ1-2; TRBD1 is a possible D gene (6 bases). The CDR3 covers 13 residues. Germline CDR1 and CDR2: SGHRS and YFSETQ. Trimming removed 1 base at V and 8 bases at J, with 12 bases between. Here the CDR3 reads CASSLSQGGGYTF. Written as DNA, the CDR3 is TGCGCCAGCAGCTTGTCACAGGGCGGGGGCTACACCTTC. Full variable domain (remainder filled in from reference TRBV5-1 and TRBJ1-2): KAGVTQTPRYLIKTRGQQVTLSCSPISGHRSVSWYQQTPGQGLQFLFEYFSETQRNKGNFPGRFSGRQFSNSRSEMNVSTLELGDSALYLCASSLSQGGGYTFGSGTRLTVV.

The V call is TRBV30, the J call TRBJ1-3; D is possibly TRBD1 (6 bases). CDR3 length: 13 residues. The V gene lost 4 bases and the J gene lost 4 bases, with 11 bases spanning the gap. Germline V lookup: CDR1 GTSNPN, CDR2 SVGIG (reference sequence). The CDR3 loop reads CAWNTGLGNTIYF. In nucleotides, the CDR3 is TGTGCCTGGAACACAGGGCTCGGAAACACCATATATTTT.